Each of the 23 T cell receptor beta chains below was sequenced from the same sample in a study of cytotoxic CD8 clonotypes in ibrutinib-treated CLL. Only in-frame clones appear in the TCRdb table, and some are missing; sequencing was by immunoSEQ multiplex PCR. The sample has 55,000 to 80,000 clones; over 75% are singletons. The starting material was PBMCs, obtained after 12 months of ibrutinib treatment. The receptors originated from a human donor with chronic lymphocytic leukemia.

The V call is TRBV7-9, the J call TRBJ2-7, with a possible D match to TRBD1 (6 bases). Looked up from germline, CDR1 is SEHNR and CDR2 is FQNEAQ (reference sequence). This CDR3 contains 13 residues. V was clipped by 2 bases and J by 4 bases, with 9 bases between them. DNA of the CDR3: TGTGCCAGCAGCTTAAGGACAGCGTACGAGCAGTACTTC. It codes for CASSLRTAYEQYF.

The CDR3 spells CASSFFSGSGNSPLHF. The CDR3 region has the DNA TGTGCCAGCAGCTTTTTCTCGGGGAGTGGTAATTCACCCCTCCACTTT. This rearrangement joins TRBV5-6 to TRBJ1-6; D is undetermined. Germline CDR1 reads SGHDT; CDR2 reads YYEEEE. The CDR3 has 16 amino acids. V shed 2 bases and J shed 6 bases, with 15 bases lying between them.

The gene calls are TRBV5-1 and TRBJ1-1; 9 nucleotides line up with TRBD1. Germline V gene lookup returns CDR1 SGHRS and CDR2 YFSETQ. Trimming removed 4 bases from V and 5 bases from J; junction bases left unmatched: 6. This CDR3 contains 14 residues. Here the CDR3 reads CASSPTGGGTEAFF. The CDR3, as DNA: TGCGCCAGCAGCCCGACAGGGGGAGGAACTGAAGCTTTCTTT.

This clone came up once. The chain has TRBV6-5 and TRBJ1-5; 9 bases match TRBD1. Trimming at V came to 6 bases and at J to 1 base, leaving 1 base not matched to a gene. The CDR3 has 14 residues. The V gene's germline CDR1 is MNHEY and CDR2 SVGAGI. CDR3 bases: TGTGCCAGCAGAGACAGGGGGAGCAATCAGCCCCAGCATTTT. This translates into CASRDRGSNQPQHF.

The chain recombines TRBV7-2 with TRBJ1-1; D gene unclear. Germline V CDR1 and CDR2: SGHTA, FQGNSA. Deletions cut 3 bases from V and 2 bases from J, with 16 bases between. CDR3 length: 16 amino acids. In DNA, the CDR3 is TGTGCCAGCAGCTTCCTTTTGACAAGACCCAACACTGAAGCTTTCTTT. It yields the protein CASSFLLTRPNTEAFF.

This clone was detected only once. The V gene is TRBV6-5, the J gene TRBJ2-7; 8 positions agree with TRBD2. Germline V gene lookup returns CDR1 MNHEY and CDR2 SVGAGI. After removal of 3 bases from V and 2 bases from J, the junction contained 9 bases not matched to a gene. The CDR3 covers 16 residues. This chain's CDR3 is CASSYDEREFAYEQYF. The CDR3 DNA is TGTGCCAGCAGTTATGACGAGCGGGAGTTTGCCTACGAGCAGTACTTC.

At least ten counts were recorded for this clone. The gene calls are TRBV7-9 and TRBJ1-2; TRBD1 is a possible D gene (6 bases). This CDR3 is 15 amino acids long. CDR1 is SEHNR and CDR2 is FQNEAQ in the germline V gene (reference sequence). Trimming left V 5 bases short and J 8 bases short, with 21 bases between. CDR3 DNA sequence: TGTGCCAGCAGCGGATCGACGGGGGCGGACTCAGGCTACACCTTC. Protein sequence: CASSGSTGADSGYTF.

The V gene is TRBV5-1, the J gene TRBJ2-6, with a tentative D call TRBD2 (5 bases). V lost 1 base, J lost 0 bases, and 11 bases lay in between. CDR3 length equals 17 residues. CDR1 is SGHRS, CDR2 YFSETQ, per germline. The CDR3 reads CASSLFGGISGANVLTF. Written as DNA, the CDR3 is TGCGCCAGCAGCTTGTTCGGAGGAATCTCTGGGGCCAACGTCCTGACTTTC.

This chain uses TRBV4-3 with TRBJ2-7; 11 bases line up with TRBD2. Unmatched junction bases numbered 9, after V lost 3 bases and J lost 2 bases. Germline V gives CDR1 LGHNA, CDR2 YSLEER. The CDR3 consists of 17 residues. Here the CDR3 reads CASSHSSGRYTTYEQYF. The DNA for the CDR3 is TGCGCCAGCAGCCATTCTAGCGGGAGGTACACCACCTACGAGCAGTACTTC.

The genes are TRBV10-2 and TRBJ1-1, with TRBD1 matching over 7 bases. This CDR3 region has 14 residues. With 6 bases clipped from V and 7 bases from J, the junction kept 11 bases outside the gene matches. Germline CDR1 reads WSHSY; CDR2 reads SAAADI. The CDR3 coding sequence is TGCGCCAGCAGCAGCCGAGACAGGGCCCATGAAGCTTTCTTT. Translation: CASSSRDRAHEAFF.

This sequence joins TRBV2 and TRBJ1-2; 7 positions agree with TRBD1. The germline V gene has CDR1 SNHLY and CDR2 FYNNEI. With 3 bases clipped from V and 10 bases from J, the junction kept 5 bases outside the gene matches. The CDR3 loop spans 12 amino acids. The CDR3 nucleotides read TGTGCCAGCAGTGATTGGGACAGATCCTACACCTTC. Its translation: CASSDWDRSYTF.

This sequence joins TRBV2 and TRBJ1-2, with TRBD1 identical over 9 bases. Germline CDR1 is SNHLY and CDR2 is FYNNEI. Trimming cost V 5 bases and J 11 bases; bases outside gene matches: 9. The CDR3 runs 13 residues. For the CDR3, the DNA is TGTGCCAGCAGTCTACGGACAGGGGAGTGGTACACCTTC. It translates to CASSLRTGEWYTF.

The CDR3 spells CASTEGGSSGNTIYF. In nucleotides, the CDR3 is TGTGCCAGCACCGAGGGGGGCAGCTCTGGAAACACCATATATTTT. This chain connects TRBV2 to TRBJ1-3; TRBD1 is a possible D gene (6 bases). Germline-derived CDR1 and CDR2 are SNHLY and FYNNEI. The CDR3 has 15 amino acids. V lost 7 bases, J lost 0 bases, and 13 bases lay in between.

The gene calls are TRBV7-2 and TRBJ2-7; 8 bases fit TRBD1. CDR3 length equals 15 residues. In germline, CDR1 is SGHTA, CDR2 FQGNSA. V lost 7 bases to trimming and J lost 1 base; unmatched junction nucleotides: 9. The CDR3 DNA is TGTGCCAGCACCCCCAGGGGGACAGGATCCTACGAGCAGTACTTC. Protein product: CASTPRGTGSYEQYF. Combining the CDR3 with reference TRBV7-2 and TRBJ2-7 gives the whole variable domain GAGVSQSPSNKVTEKGKDVELRCDPISGHTALYWYRQSLGQGLEFLIYFQGNSAPDKSGLPSDRFSAERTGGSVSTLTIQRTQQEDSAVYLCASTPRGTGSYEQYFGPGTRLTVT.

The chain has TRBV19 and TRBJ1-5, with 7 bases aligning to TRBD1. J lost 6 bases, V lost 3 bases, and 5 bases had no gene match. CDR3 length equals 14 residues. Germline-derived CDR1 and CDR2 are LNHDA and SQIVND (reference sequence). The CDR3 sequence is CASSIDREAQPQHF. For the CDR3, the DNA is TGTGCCAGTAGTATTGACAGGGAGGCTCAGCCCCAGCATTTT.

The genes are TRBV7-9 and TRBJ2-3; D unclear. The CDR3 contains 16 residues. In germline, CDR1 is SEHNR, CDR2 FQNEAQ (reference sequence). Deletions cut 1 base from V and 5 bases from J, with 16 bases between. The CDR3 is CASSLGVGPLLDTQYF. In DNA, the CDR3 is TGTGCCAGCAGCTTAGGGGTCGGACCCCTTCTAGATACGCAGTATTTT.

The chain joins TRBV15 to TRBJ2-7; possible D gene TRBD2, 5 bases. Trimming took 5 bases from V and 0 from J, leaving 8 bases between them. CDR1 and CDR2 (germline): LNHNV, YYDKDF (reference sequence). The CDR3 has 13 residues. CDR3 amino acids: CATSRDYSYEQYF. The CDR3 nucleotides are TGTGCCACCAGCCGGGATTACTCCTACGAGCAGTACTTC.

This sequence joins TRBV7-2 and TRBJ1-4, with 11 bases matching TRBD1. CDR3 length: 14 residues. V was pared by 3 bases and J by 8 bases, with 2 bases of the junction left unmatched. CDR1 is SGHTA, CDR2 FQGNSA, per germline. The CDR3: CASSLWDRGEKLFF. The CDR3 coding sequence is TGTGCCAGCAGCTTGTGGGACAGGGGGGAAAAACTGTTTTTT. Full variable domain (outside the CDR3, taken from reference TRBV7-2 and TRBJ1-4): GAGVSQSPSNKVTEKGKDVELRCDPISGHTALYWYRQSLGQGLEFLIYFQGNSAPDKSGLPSDRFSAERTGGSVSTLTIQRTQQEDSAVYLCASSLWDRGEKLFFGSGTQLSVL.

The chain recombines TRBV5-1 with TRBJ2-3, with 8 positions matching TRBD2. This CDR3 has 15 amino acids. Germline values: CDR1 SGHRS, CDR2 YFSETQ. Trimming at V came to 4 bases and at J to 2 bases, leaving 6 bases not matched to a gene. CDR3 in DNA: TGCGCCAGCAGCCTTGGACTAGCCCTCACAGATACGCAGTATTTT. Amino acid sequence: CASSLGLALTDTQYF.

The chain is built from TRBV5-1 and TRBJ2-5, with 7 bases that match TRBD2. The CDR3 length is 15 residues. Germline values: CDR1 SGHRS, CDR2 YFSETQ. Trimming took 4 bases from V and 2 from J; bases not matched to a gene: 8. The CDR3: CASSAAGSAQETQYF. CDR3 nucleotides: TGCGCCAGCAGCGCAGCGGGATCAGCACAAGAGACCCAGTACTTC. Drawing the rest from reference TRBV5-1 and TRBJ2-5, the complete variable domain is KAGVTQTPRYLIKTRGQQVTLSCSPISGHRSVSWYQQTPGQGLQFLFEYFSETQRNKGNFPGRFSGRQFSNSRSEMNVSTLELGDSALYLCASSAAGSAQETQYFGPGTRLLVL.

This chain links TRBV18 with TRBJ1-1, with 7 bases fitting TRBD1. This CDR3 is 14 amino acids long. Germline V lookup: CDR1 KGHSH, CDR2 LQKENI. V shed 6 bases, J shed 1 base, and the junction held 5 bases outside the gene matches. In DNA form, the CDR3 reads TGTGCCAGCTCCAGGGGGGCAGGGAACACTGAAGCTTTCTTT. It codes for CASSRGAGNTEAFF. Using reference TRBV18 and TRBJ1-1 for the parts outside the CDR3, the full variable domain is NAGVMQNPRHLVRRRGQEARLRCSPMKGHSHVYWYRQLPEEGLKFMVYLQKENIIDESGMPKERFSAEFPKEGPSILRIQQVVRGDSAAYFCASSRGAGNTEAFFGQGTRLTVV.

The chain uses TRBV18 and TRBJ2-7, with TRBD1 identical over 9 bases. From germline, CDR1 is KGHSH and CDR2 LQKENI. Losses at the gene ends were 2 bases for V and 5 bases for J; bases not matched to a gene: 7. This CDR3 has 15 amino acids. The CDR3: CASSPGTGKRNEQYF. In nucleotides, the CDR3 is TGTGCCAGCTCACCAGGGACAGGGAAGAGGAACGAGCAGTACTTC.

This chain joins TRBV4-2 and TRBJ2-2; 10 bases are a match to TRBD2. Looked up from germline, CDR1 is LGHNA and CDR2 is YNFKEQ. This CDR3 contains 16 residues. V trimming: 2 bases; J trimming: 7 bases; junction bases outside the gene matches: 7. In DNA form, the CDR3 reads TGTGCCAGCAGCCAACGCGCTAGCGGGAGCGGCGGGGAGCTGTTTTTT. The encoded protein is CASSQRASGSGGELFF.